The 2 T cell receptor beta chains in this list originate from one sample, sequenced in a study of shared clonotypes between healthy human individuals. Sequenced by immunoSEQ multiplex PCR; TCRdb stores in-frame clones only, minus some. The sample consists of some 2.1 million clones, 93% of them appearing once. CD45RO-negative, CCR7-positively selected cells formed the naive CD8 fraction, excluding terminally differentiated effector memory CD45RA+ cells. Specimen: naive CD8+ T cells from PBMCs. The receptors stem from a man aged 18 to 30 in good health. Some clones in this sample may be carry-over from other donors' samples.

This clone was detected a few times. This chain links TRBV9 with TRBJ1-1; 8 bases agree with TRBD1. With 5 bases clipped from V and 3 bases from J, the junction kept 9 bases outside the gene matches. This CDR3 spans 15 amino acids. The V gene's germline CDR1 is SGDLS and CDR2 YYNGEE. The CDR3 bases are TGTGCCAGCAGTTATATGGACAGGGAGGACACTGAAGCTTTCTTT. It translates to CASSYMDREDTEAFF.

This chain links TRBV7-9 with TRBJ1-2; 8 positions agree with TRBD1. The germline CDR1 and CDR2 sequences are SEHNR and FQNEAQ (reference sequence). J was trimmed by 7 bases and V by 6 bases; bases with no gene match: 10. The length of the CDR3 is 14 residues. The CDR3 sequence is CASRGQVGGPGYTF. CDR3 nucleotides: TGTGCCAGCAGGGGACAGGTGGGGGGACCTGGCTACACCTTC. The variable domain in full, completed from reference TRBV7-9 and TRBJ1-2, reads DTGVSQNPRHKITKRGQNVTFRCDPISEHNRLYWYRQTLGQGPEFLTYFQNEAQLEKSRLLSDRFSAERPKGSFSTLEIQRTEQGDSAMYLCASRGQVGGPGYTFGSGTRLTVV.